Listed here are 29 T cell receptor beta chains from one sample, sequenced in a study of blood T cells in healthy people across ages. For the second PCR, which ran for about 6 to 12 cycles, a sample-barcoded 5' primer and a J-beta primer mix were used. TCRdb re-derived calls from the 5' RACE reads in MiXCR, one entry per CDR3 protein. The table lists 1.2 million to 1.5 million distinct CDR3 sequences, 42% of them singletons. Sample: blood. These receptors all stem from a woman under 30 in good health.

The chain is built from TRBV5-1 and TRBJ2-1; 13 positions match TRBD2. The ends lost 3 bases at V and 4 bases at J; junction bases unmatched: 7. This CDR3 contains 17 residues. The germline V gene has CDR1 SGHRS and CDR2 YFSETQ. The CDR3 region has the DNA TGCGCCAGCAGCTACGCTACTAGCGGGAGGGCGTACAATGAGCAGTTCTTC. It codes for CASSYATSGRAYNEQFF.

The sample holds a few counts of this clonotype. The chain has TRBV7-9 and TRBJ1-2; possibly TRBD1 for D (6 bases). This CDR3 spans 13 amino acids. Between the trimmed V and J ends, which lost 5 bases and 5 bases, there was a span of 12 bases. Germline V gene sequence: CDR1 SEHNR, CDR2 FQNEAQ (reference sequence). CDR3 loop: CASSTRQAYGYTF. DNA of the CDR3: TGTGCCAGCAGCACGCGACAGGCTTATGGCTACACCTTC.

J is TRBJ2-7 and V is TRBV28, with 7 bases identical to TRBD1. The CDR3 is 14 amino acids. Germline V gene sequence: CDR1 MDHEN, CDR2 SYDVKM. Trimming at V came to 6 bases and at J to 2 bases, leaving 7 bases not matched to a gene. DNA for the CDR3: TGTGCCAGCAGCGAAACGACAGGGACCTACGAGCAGTACTTC. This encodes CASSETTGTYEQYF.

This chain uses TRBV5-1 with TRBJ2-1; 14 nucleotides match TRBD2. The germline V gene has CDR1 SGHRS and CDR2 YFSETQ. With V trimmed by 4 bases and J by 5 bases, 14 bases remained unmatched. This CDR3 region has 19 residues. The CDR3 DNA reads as TGCGCCAGCAGCCCGGGACTAGCGGGAGTCGGTAGGTGGAACAATGAGCAGTTCTTC. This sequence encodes CASSPGLAGVGRWNNEQFF.

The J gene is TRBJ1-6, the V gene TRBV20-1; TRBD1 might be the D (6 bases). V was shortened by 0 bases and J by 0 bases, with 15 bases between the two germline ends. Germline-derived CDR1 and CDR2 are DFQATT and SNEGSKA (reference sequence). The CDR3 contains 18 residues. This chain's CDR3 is CSARDRDRPSSYNSPLHF. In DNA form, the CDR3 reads TGCAGTGCTAGAGACCGCGACAGGCCTAGCTCCTATAATTCACCCCTCCACTTT.

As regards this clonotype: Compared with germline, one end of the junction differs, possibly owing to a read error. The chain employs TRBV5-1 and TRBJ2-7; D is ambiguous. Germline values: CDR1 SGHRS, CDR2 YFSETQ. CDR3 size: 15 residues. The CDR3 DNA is TGCACCAGCAGCTTGACTTCACCAAGCTCCTACGAGCAGTACTTC. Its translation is CTSSLTSPSSYEQYF.

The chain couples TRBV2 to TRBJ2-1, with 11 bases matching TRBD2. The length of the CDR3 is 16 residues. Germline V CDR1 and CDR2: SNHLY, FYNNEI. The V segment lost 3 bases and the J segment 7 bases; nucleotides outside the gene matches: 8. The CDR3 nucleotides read TGTGCCAGCAGTGACCTACTAGCGGGAGAAACGAATGAGCAGTTCTTC. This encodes CASSDLLAGETNEQFF.

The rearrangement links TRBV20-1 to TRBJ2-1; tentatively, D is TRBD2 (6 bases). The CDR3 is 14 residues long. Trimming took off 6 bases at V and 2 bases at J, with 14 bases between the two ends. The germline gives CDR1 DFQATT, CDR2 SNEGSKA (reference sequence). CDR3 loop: CSAQGGVTYNEQFF. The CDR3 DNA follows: TGCAGTGCCCAGGGCGGGGTAACCTACAATGAGCAGTTCTTC.

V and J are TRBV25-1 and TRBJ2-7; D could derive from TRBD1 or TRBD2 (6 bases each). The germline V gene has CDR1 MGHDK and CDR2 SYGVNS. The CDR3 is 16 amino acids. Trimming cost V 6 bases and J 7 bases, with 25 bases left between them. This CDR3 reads CASSPGGGGLYNEQYF. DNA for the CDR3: TGTGCCAGCAGCCCCGGGGGTGGGGGGCTTTATAATGAGCAGTACTTC.

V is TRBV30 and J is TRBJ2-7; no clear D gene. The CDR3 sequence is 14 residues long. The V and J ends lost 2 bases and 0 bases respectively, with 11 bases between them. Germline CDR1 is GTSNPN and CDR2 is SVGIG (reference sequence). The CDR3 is CAWSTWANSYEQYF. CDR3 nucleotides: TGTGCCTGGAGTACGTGGGCCAACTCCTACGAGCAGTACTTC.

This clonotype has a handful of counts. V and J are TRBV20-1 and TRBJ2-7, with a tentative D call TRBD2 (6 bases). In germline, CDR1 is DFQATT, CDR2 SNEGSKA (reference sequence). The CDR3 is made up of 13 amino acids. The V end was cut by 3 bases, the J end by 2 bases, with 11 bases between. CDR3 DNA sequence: TGCAGTGCTAGCGGGAGCCCCACCTACGAGCAGTACTTC. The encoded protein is CSASGSPTYEQYF.

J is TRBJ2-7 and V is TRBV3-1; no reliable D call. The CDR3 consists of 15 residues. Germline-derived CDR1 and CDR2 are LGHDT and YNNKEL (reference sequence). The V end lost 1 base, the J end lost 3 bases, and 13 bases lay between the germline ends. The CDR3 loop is CASSQASTHGYEQYF. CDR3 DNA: TGTGCCAGCAGCCAAGCCAGCACCCACGGCTACGAGCAGTACTTC.

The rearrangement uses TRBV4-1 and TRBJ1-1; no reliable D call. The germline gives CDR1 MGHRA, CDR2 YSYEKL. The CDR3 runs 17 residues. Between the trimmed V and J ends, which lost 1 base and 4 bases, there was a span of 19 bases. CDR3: CASSQVPFGEYGTEAFF. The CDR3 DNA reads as TGCGCCAGCAGCCAAGTGCCTTTCGGGGAATACGGCACTGAAGCTTTCTTT.

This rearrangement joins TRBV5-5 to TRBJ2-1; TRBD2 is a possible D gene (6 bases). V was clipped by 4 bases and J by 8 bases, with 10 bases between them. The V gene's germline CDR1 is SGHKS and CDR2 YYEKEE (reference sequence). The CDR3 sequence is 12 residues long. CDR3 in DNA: TGTGCCAGCAGCCGGGACTTCTATGAGCAGTTCTTC. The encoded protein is CASSRDFYEQFF.

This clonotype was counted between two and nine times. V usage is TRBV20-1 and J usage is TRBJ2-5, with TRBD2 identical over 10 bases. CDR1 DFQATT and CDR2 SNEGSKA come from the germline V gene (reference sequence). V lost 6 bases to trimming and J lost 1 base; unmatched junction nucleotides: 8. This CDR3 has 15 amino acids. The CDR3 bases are TGCAGTGCCCGGACTAGCGGTTCCACCCAAGAGACCCAGTACTTC. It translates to CSARTSGSTQETQYF.

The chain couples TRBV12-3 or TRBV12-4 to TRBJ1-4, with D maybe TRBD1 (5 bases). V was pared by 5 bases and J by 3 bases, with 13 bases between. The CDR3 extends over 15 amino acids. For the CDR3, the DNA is TGTGCCAGCAGTAAAGGCAGGGACCCTAATGAAAAACTGTTTTTT. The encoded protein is CASSKGRDPNEKLFF.

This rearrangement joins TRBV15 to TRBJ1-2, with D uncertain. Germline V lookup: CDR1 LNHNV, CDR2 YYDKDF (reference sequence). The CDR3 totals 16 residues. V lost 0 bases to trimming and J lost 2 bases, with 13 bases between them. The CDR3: CATSRDGRATNYGYTF. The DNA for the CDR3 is TGTGCCACCAGCAGAGATGGGCGGGCGACCAACTATGGCTACACCTTC.

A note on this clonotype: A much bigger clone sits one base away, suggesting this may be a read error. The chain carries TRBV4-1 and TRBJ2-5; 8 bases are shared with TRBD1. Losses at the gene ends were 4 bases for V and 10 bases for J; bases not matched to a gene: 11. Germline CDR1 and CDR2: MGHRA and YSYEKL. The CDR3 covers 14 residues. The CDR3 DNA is TGCGCCAGCAGCCTGGACAGGGAAGAATGGAACCAGTACTTC. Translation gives CASSLDREEWNQYF.

Written as DNA, the CDR3 is TGCGCCAGCAGCTTGGTGGCAGAGCGCGAGCAGTACTTC. Translating it yields CASSLVAEREQYF. This rearrangement joins TRBV5-1 to TRBJ2-7; D unresolved. This CDR3 is built from 13 residues. The V end lost 0 bases, the J end lost 6 bases, and 10 bases lay between the germline ends. The germline CDR1 and CDR2 sequences are SGHRS and YFSETQ. Looking up the rest from reference TRBV5-1 and TRBJ2-7 gives the full variable domain: KAGVTQTPRYLIKTRGQQVTLSCSPISGHRSVSWYQQTPGQGLQFLFEYFSETQRNKGNFPGRFSGRQFSNSRSEMNVSTLELGDSALYLCASSLVAEREQYFGPGTRLTVT.

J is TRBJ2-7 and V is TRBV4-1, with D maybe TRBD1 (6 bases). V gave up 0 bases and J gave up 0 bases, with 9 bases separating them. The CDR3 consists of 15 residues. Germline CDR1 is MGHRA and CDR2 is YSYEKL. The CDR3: CASSQEADSSYEQYF. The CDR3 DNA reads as TGCGCCAGCAGCCAAGAGGCGGACAGCTCCTACGAGCAGTACTTC.

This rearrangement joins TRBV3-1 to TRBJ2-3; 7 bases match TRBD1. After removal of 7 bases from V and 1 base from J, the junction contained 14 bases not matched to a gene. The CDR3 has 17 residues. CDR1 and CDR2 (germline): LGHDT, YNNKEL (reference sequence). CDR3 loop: CASTRSGGVAGTDTQYF. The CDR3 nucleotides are TGTGCCAGCACCCGTTCAGGGGGAGTAGCTGGCACAGATACGCAGTATTTT.

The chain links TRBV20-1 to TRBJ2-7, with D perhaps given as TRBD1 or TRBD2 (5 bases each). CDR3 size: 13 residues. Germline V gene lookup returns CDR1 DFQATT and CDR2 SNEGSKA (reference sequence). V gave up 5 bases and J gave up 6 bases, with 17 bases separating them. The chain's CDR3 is CSAPTPWGSEQYF. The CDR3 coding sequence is TGCAGTGCTCCCACCCCCTGGGGGAGCGAGCAGTACTTC.

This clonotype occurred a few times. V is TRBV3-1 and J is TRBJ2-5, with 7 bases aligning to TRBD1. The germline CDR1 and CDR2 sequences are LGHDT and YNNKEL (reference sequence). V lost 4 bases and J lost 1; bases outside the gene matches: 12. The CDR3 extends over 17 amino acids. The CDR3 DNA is TGTGCCAGCAGCCCAGAACGCGAGGGACAGCTCCAAGAGACCCAGTACTTC. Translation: CASSPEREGQLQETQYF.

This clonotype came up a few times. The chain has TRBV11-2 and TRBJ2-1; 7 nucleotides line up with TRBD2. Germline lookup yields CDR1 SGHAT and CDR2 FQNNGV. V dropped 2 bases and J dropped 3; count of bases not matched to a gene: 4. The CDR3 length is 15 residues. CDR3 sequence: CASSLPSGDYNEQFF. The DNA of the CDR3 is TGTGCCAGCAGCTTACCCAGCGGGGACTACAATGAGCAGTTCTTC.

The CDR3 coding sequence is TGTGCCAGTAGTACTCGGACTAACGGGAGGCCCATCGAGACCCAGTACTTC. Its translation is CASSTRTNGRPIETQYF. V usage is TRBV19 and J usage is TRBJ2-5; 7 positions match TRBD2. Germline CDR1 and CDR2: LNHDA and SQIVND (reference sequence). The trim removed 4 bases at V and 5 bases at J, leaving 16 bases unmatched. The CDR3 has 17 amino acids.

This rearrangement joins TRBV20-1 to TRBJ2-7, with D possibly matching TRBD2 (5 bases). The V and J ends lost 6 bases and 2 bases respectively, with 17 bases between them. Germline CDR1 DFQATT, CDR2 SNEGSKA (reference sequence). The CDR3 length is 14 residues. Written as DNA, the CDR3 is TGCAGTGCGACCAGACGAGCGGCTACCTACGAGCAGTACTTC. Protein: CSATRRAATYEQYF.

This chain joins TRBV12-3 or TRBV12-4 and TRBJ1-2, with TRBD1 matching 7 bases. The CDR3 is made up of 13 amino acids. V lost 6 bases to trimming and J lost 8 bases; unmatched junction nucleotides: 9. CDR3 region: CASSRDSKRGYTF. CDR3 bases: TGTGCCAGCAGCAGGGACAGTAAGCGCGGCTACACCTTC.

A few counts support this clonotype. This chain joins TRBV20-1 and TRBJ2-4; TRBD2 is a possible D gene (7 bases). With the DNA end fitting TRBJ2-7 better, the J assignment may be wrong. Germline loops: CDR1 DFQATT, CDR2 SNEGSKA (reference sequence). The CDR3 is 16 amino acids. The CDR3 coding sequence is TGCAGTGCTAGAGATCTTGCGGCGGGGGCGGTCTCCGAGCAGTACTTC. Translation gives CSARDLAAGAVSEQYF.

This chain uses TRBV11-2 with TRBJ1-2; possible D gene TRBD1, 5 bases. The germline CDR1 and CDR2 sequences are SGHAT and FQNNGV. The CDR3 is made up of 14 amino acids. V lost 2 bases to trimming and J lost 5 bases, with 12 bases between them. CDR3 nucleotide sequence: TGTGCCAGCAGCTTAAGCGGGGCCTGGTATGGCTACACCTTC. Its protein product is CASSLSGAWYGYTF.